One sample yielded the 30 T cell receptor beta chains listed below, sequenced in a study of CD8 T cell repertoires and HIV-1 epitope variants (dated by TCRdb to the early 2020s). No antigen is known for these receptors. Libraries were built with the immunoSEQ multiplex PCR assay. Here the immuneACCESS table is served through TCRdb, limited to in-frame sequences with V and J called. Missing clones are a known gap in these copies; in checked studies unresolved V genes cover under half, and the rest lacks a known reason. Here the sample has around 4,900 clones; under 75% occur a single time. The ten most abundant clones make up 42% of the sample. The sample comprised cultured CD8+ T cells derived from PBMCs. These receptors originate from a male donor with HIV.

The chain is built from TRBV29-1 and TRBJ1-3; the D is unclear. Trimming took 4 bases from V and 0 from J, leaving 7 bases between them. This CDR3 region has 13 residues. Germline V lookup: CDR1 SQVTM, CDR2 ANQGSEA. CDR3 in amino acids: CSVVLPSGNTIYF. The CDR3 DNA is TGCAGCGTTGTACTTCCCTCTGGAAACACCATATATTTT.

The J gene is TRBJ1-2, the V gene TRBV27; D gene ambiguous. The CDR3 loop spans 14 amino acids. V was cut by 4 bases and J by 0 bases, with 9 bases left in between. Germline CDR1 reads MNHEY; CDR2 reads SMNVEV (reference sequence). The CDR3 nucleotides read TGTGCCAGCAGTTCGGAGGGAGCTAACTATGGCTACACCTTC. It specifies CASSSEGANYGYTF.

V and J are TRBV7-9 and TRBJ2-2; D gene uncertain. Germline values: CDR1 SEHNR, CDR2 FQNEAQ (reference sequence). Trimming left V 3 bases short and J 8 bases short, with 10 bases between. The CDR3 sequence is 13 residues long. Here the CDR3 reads CASSLKSSGELFF. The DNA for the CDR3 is TGTGCCAGCAGCTTGAAGAGTTCTGGGGAGCTGTTTTTT.

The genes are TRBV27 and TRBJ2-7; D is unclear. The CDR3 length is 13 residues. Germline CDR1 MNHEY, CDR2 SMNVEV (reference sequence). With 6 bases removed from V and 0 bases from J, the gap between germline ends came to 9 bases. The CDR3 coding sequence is TGTGCCAGCAGGAACTGGGACTCCTACGAGCAGTACTTC. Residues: CASRNWDSYEQYF.

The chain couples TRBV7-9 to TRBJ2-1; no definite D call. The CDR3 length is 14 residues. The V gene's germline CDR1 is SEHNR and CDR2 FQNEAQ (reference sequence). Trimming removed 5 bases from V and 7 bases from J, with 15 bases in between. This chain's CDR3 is CASSPRQVRNEQFF. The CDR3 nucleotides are TGTGCCAGCAGCCCAAGACAAGTTCGGAATGAGCAGTTCTTC.

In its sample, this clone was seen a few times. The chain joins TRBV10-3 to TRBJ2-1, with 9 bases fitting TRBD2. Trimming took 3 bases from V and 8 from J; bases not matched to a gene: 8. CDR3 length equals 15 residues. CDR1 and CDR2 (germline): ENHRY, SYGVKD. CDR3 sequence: CAISDSVAGEDEQFF. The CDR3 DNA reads TGTGCCATCAGTGATTCGGTAGCGGGAGAGGATGAGCAGTTCTTC.

This CDR3 is CASRASGPPGELFF. CDR3 in DNA: TGTGCCAGCAGGGCTTCAGGGCCCCCCGGGGAGCTGTTTTTT. The J gene is TRBJ2-2, the V gene TRBV5-5; D is possibly TRBD1 (5 bases). Trimming left V 5 bases short and J 6 bases short, with 14 bases between. Germline V gives CDR1 SGHKS, CDR2 YYEKEE (reference sequence). The CDR3 totals 14 residues.

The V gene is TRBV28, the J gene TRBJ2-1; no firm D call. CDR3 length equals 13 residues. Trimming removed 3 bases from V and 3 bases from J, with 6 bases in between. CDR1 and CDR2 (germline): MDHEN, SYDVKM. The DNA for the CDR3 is TGTGCCAGCAGTTTCGAAGTCTACAATGAGCAGTTCTTC. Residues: CASSFEVYNEQFF.

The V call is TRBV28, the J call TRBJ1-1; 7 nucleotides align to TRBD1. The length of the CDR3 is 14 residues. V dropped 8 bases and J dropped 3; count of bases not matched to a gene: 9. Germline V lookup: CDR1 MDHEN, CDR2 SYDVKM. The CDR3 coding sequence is TGTGCCAGCGCCATCCAGGGGGGAGACACTGAAGCTTTCTTT. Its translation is CASAIQGGDTEAFF.

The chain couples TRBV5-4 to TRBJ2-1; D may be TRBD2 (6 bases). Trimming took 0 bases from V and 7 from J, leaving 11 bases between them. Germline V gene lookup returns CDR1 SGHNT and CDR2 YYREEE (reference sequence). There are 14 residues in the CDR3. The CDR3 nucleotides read TGTGCCAGCAGCTTGGGGGGACTTCTGAATGAGCAGTTCTTC. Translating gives CASSLGGLLNEQFF.

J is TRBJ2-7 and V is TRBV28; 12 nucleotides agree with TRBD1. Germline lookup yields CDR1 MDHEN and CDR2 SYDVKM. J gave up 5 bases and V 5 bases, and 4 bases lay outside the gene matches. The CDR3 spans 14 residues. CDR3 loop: CASSTGQGADEQYF. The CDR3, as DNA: TGTGCCAGCAGTACGGGACAGGGGGCGGACGAGCAGTACTTC.

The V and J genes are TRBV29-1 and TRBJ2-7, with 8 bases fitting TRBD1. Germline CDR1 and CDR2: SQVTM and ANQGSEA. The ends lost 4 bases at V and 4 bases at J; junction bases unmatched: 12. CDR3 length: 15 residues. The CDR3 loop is CSVALLDRVAYEQYF. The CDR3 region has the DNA TGCAGCGTTGCTCTTCTGGACAGGGTGGCGTACGAGCAGTACTTC.

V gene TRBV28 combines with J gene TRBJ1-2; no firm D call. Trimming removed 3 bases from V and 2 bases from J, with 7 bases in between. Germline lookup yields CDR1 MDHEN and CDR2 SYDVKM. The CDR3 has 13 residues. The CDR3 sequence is CASSFSTNYGYTF. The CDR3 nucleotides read TGTGCCAGCAGTTTTAGCACGAACTATGGCTACACCTTC.

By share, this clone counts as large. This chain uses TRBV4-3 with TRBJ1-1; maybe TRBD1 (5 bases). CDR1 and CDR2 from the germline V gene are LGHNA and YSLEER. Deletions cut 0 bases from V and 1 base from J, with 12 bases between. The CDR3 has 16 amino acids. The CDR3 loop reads CASSQDVGQGNTEAFF. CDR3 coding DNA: TGCGCCAGCAGCCAAGATGTTGGGCAGGGGAACACTGAAGCTTTCTTT.

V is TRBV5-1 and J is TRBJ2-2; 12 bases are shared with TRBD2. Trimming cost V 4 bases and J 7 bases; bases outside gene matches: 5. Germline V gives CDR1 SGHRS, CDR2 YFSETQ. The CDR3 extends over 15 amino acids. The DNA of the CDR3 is TGCGCCAGCAGCCTGGGACTAGCGGGTAGCGGGGAGCTGTTTTTT. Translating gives CASSLGLAGSGELFF.

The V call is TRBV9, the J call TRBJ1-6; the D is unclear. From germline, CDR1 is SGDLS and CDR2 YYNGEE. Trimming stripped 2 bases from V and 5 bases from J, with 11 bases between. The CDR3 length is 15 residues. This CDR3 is CASSVSFGDNSPLHF. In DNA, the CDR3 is TGTGCCAGCAGCGTCTCTTTTGGGGATAATTCACCCCTCCACTTT.

The CDR3 nucleotides read TGTGCCAGCAGGGAGGCCGGGCAGGGAAACATTCAGTACTTC. It translates to CASREAGQGNIQYF. This sequence joins TRBV25-1 and TRBJ2-4, with D possibly called TRBD1 or TRBD2 (5 bases each). Germline V gene sequence: CDR1 MGHDK, CDR2 SYGVNS. The ends were cut back, 6 bases at V and 6 bases at J, with 15 bases in the middle. The CDR3 is made up of 14 amino acids. The variable domain in full, with the rest retrieved from reference TRBV25-1 and TRBJ2-4, is EADIYQTPRYLVIGTGKKITLECSQTMGHDKMYWYQQDPGMELHLIHYSYGVNSTEKGDLSSESTVSRIRTEHFPLTLESARPSHTSQYLCASREAGQGNIQYFGAGTRLSVL.

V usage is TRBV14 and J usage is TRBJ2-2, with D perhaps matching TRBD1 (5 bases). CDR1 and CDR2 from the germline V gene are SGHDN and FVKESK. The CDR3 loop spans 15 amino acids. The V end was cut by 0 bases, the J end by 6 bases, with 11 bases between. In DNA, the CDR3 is TGTGCCAGCAGCCAAGACTCAGGGTATGCCGGGGAGCTGTTTTTT. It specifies CASSQDSGYAGELFF.

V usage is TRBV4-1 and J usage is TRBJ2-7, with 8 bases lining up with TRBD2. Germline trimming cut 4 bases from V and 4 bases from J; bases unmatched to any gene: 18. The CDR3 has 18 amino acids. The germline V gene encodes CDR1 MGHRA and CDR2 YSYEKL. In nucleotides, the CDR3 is TGCGCCAGCAGCCCTACTAGCGGATCGCGACAACGTTGGTACGAGCAGTACTTC. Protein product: CASSPTSGSRQRWYEQYF.

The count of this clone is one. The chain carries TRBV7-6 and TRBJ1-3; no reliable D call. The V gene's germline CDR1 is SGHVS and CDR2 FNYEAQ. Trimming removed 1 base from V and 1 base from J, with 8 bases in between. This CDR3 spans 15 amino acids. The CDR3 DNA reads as TGTGCCAGCAGCTTAGAGGGTCAATCTGGAAACACCATATATTTT. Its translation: CASSLEGQSGNTIYF.

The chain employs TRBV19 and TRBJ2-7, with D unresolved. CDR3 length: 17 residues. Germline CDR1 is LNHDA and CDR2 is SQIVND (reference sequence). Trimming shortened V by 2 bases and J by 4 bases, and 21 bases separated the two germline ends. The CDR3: CASSIRPNTGSSYEQYF. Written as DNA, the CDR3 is TGTGCCAGTAGTATAAGACCCAATACGGGCTCTTCGTACGAGCAGTACTTC.

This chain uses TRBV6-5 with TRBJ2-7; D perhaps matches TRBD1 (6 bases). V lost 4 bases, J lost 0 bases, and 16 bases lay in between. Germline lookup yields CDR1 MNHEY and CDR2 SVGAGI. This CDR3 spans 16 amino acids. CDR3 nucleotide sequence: TGTGCCAGCAGTTTATCACAGGGAACCCTCTCCTACGAGCAGTACTTC. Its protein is CASSLSQGTLSYEQYF.

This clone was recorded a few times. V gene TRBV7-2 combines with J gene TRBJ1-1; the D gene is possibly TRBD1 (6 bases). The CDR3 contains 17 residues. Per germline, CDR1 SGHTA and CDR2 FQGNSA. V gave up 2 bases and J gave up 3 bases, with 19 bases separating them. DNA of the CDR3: TGTGCCAGCAGCTTACACGGTCCGGGGGCGGGTGACACTGAAGCTTTCTTT. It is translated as CASSLHGPGAGDTEAFF.

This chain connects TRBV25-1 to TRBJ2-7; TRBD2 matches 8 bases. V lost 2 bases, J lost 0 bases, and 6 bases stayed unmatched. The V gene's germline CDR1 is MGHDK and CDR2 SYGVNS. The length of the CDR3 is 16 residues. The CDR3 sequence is CASSESEREISYEQYF. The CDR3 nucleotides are TGTGCCAGCAGTGAAAGCGAGCGGGAGATCTCCTACGAGCAGTACTTC.

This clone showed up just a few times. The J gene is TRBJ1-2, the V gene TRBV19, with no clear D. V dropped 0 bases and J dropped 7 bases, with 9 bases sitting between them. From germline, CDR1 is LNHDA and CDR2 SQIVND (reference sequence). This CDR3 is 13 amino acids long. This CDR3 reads CASSIDHRSGYTF. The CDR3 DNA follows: TGTGCCAGTAGTATAGATCATCGGAGTGGCTACACCTTC. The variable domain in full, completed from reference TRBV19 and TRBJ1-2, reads DGGITQSPKYLFRKEGQNVTLSCEQNLNHDAMYWYRQDPGQGLRLIYYSQIVNDFQKGDIAEGYSVSREKKESFPLTVTSAQKNPTAFYLCASSIDHRSGYTFGSGTRLTVV.

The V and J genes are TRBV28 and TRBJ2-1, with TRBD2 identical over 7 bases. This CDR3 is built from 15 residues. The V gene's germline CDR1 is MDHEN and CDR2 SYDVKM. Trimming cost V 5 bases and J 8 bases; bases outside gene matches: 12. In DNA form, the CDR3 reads TGTGCCAGCAGTGTGAGCGGGATCCTTTTCCATGAGCAGTTCTTC. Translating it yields CASSVSGILFHEQFF.

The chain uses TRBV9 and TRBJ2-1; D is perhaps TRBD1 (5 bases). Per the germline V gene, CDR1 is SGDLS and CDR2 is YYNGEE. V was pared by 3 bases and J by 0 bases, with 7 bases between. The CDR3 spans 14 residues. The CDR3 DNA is TGTGCCAGCAGCGACGACAGCTCCTACAATGAGCAGTTCTTC. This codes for CASSDDSSYNEQFF.

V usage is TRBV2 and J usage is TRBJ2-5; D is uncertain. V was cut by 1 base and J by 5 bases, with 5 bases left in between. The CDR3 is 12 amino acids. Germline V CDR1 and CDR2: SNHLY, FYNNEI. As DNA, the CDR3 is TGTGCCAGCAGTGAAGTTCAGGAGACCCAGTACTTC. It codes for CASSEVQETQYF.

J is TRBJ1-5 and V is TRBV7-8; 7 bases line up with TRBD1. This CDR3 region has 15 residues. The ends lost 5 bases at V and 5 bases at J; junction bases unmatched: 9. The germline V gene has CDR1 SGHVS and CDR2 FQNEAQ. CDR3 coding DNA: TGTGCCAGCAGCCCCGACAGGGATCTAGATCAGCCCCAGCATTTT. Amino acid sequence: CASSPDRDLDQPQHF. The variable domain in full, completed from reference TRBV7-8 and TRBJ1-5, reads GAGVSQSPRYKVAKRGQDVALRCDPISGHVSLFWYQQALGQGPEFLTYFQNEAQLDKSGLPSDRFFAERPEGSVSTLKIQRTQQEDSAVYLCASSPDRDLDQPQHFGDGTRLSIL.

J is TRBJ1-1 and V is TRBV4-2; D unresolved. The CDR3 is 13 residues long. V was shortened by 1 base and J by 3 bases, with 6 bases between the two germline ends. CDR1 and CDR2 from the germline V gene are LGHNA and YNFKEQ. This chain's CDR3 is CASSQGMDTEAFF. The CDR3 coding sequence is TGTGCCAGCAGCCAAGGAATGGACACTGAAGCTTTCTTT.